These 7 T cell receptor beta chains were sequenced from one sample in a study of blood T cells in healthy people across ages. A second PCR, run for about 6 to 12 cycles, used a sample-barcoded 5' primer plus a J-beta primer mix. TCRdb fed the 5' RACE reads into MiXCR, producing one record per CDR3 protein. Seen here are just under 900,000 distinct CDR3 sequences, about 28% observed once, and the top ten hold 15% to 20%. Sequenced sample: blood. The origin of the receptors is a woman at least 80 years old in good health.

This clonotype appeared a few times. The J gene is TRBJ2-4, the V gene TRBV6-2 or TRBV6-3; TRBD1 might be the D (6 bases). The CDR3 has 13 amino acids. CDR1 and CDR2 from the germline V gene are MNHEY and SVGEGT. The germline V and J ends were trimmed by 5 bases and 13 bases, with 18 bases remaining between them. The CDR3 here is CASSTAGQSGQYF. For the CDR3, the DNA is TGTGCCAGCAGTACCGCTGGACAGTCGGGGCAGTACTTC.

This chain joins TRBV27 and TRBJ2-2; tentative D call: TRBD1 (7 bases). The CDR3 has 20 residues. V lost 5 bases to trimming and J lost 3 bases, with 28 bases between them. In germline, CDR1 is MNHEY, CDR2 SMNVEV (reference sequence). The CDR3 loop is CASSRPRQGGVDWDTGELFF. In nucleotides, the CDR3 is TGTGCCAGCAGTCGACCCAGGCAGGGGGGCGTCGATTGGGACACCGGGGAGCTGTTTTTT.

A note on this clonotype: The junction departs from germline at one end; a sequencing error may be responsible. J is TRBJ2-3 and V is TRBV12-3 or TRBV12-4, with 9 bases matching TRBD1. The CDR3 has 14 amino acids. CDR3 protein: CASSLDRGTDSQYF. The CDR3 DNA reads as TGTGCCAGCAGTTTGGACAGGGGCACAGATTCGCAGTATTTT.

This clonotype was seen at least ten times. The chain employs TRBV6-4 and TRBJ2-1, with D unclear. Germline V lookup: CDR1 MRHNA, CDR2 SNTAGT. The V and J ends lost 0 bases and 11 bases respectively, with 11 bases between them. The CDR3 covers 13 residues. CDR3 nucleotides: TGTGCCAGCAGTGACTCGACGTTAAATAAGCAGTTCTTC. It codes for CASSDSTLNKQFF.

There are many counts of this clonotype. The rearrangement links TRBV6-2 or TRBV6-3 to TRBJ2-7, with unresolved D. This CDR3 has 12 amino acids. Germline V gene data show CDR1 as MNHEY and CDR2 as SVGEGT. The V and J ends lost 4 bases and 3 bases respectively, with 7 bases between them. CDR3 region: CASSSIVYEQYF. As DNA, the CDR3 is TGTGCCAGCAGTTCGATTGTCTACGAGCAGTACTTC.

This clonotype was seen repeatedly, ten times or more. The V gene is TRBV5-1, the J gene TRBJ1-2; TRBD1 might be the D (5 bases). V lost 3 bases to trimming and J lost 1 base, with 10 bases between them. The CDR3 extends over 14 amino acids. Per the germline V gene, CDR1 is SGHRS and CDR2 is YFSETQ. CDR3 amino acids: CASSWMDINYGYTF. CDR3 bases: TGCGCCAGCAGCTGGATGGACATTAACTATGGCTACACCTTC.

At least ten counts were recorded for this clonotype. This sequence joins TRBV12-3 or TRBV12-4 and TRBJ1-6; the match to TRBD1 covers 8 bases. The CDR3 spans 14 residues. Trimming removed 3 bases from V and 8 bases from J; junction bases left unmatched: 3. The CDR3 nucleotides read TGTGCCAGCAGTTTCGCCAGGGGGCATTCACCCCTCCACTTT. Translating it yields CASSFARGHSPLHF.